Below, 11 T cell receptor beta chains from the same sample are listed, as sequenced in a study of early T cells in non-severe SARS-CoV-2 infection. Each CDR3 protein gets one entry after TCRdb re-called the 5' RACE reads with MiXCR. The sample gives about 34,000 distinct CDR3 sequences, around 6% of which show up once; less than 10% is in the top ten. The source material was whole blood. The receptors derive from an adult who was a healthcare worker with PCR-confirmed SARS-CoV-2 infection or an uninfected control (not recorded which).

This clonotype was picked up a small number of times. The junction and the germline gene differ at one end; a read error may be behind it. This chain uses TRBV7-2 with TRBJ2-1; 8 bases map to TRBD1. The V gene's germline CDR1 is SGHTA and CDR2 FQGNSA. The length of the CDR3 is 12 residues. The CDR3 here is CASSPDRENQIF. CDR3 in DNA: TGTGCCAGCAGCCCGGACAGGGAGAATCAGATCTTC. Full variable domain (outside the CDR3, taken from reference TRBV7-2 and TRBJ2-1): GAGVSQSPSNKVTEKGKDVELRCDPISGHTALYWYRQSLGQGLEFLIYFQGNSAPDKSGLPSDRFSAERTGGSVSTLTIQRTQQEDSAVYLCASSPDRENQIFGPGTRLTVL.

Many counts were recorded for this clonotype. This chain connects TRBV4-3 to TRBJ1-2, with 9 bases that match TRBD1. V was pared by 3 bases and J by 2 bases, with 4 bases of the junction left unmatched. This CDR3 contains 15 residues. Looked up from germline, CDR1 is LGHNA and CDR2 is YSLEER. CDR3 sequence reads: CASSHRQGENYGYTF. The CDR3 DNA reads as TGCGCCAGCAGCCACAGACAGGGGGAGAACTATGGCTACACCTTC.

Ten or more counts support this clonotype. The genes are TRBV12-3 or TRBV12-4 and TRBJ2-5; D possibly corresponds to TRBD2 (6 bases). Trimming left V 3 bases short and J 3 bases short, with 11 bases between. There are 14 residues in the CDR3. The CDR3: CASSFKRVKETQYF. DNA for the CDR3: TGTGCCAGCAGTTTCAAGCGGGTAAAAGAGACCCAGTACTTC.

This clonotype is labeled as medium-sized. The V and J genes are TRBV7-9 and TRBJ2-1; D might be TRBD2 (6 bases). Deletions cut 7 bases from V and 5 bases from J, with 18 bases between. In germline, CDR1 is SEHNR, CDR2 FQNEAQ (reference sequence). The CDR3 runs 15 residues. As DNA, the CDR3 is TGTGCCAGCAACACCCGGGACTGGGGGGACAATGAGCAGTTCTTC. Translation gives CASNTRDWGDNEQFF. The complete variable domain, with remaining parts taken from reference TRBV7-9 and TRBJ2-1, reads DTGVSQNPRHKITKRGQNVTFRCDPISEHNRLYWYRQTLGQGPEFLTYFQNEAQLEKSRLLSDRFSAERPKGSFSTLEIQRTEQGDSAMYLCASNTRDWGDNEQFFGPGTRLTVL.

This clonotype was recorded many times. The chain couples TRBV30 to TRBJ2-5; D gene uncertain. This CDR3 comprises 12 residues. CDR1 is GTSNPN and CDR2 is SVGIG in the germline V gene (reference sequence). Trimming cost V 1 base and J 5 bases, with 8 bases left between them. The CDR3 sequence is CAWSEARETQYF. CDR3 DNA sequence: TGTGCCTGGAGTGAGGCTCGTGAGACCCAGTACTTC.

At least ten counts were recorded for this clonotype. This chain uses TRBV30 with TRBJ1-1, with 7 positions matching TRBD1. With 2 bases clipped from V and 5 bases from J, the junction kept 5 bases outside the gene matches. The germline V gene encodes CDR1 GTSNPN and CDR2 SVGIG (reference sequence). CDR3 length: 13 amino acids. The CDR3 bases are TGTGCCTGGAGTTGGCAGGGGGGGACTGAAGCTTTCTTT. Translated, it gives CAWSWQGGTEAFF.

This clonotype has at least ten counts. The V call is TRBV7-9, the J call TRBJ1-4; D remains ambiguous. The germline V and J ends were trimmed by 4 bases and 0 bases, with 9 bases remaining between them. The CDR3 runs to 15 residues. Germline V gene lookup returns CDR1 SEHNR and CDR2 FQNEAQ (reference sequence). The CDR3 reads CASSSQSATNEKLFF. CDR3 bases: TGTGCCAGCAGCTCACAGAGTGCAACTAATGAAAAACTGTTTTTT.

This clonotype was seen only a few times. V is TRBV7-2 and J is TRBJ2-3, with 11 bases aligning to TRBD2. The trim removed 6 bases at V and 2 bases at J, leaving 10 bases unmatched. Germline CDR1 SGHTA, CDR2 FQGNSA. This CDR3 has 17 residues. The DNA of the CDR3 is TGTGCCAGCAGTTCCCGACTAGCGGGGTCTGTCACAGATACGCAGTATTTT. Protein sequence: CASSSRLAGSVTDTQYF.

This clonotype was seen ten or more times. This chain joins TRBV5-4 and TRBJ2-1; tentative D call: TRBD2 (6 bases). Trimming cost V 1 base and J 0 bases, with 8 bases left between them. The CDR3 loop spans 15 amino acids. Germline V gives CDR1 SGHNT, CDR2 YYREEE (reference sequence). CDR3 protein: CASSLYGSSYNEQFF. CDR3 nucleotide sequence: TGTGCCAGCAGCTTGTACGGGAGCTCCTACAATGAGCAGTTCTTC. The full variable domain, with the rest looked up from reference TRBV5-4 and TRBJ2-1, is ETGVTQSPTHLIKTRGQQVTLRCSSQSGHNTVSWYQQALGQGPQFIFQYYREEENGRGNFPPRFSGLQFPNYSSELNVNALELDDSALYLCASSLYGSSYNEQFFGPGTRLTVL.

This clonotype was seen a few times. The V gene is TRBV5-4, the J gene TRBJ2-4; D is unresolved. The CDR3 consists of 14 residues. V was clipped by 5 bases and J by 6 bases, with 15 bases between them. CDR1 and CDR2 from the germline V gene are SGHNT and YYREEE (reference sequence). The CDR3 sequence: CASSTRVSGNIQYF. In nucleotides, the CDR3 is TGTGCCAGCAGTACCCGAGTATCCGGAAACATTCAGTACTTC.

This clonotype was seen repeatedly, ten times or more. The J gene is TRBJ1-1, the V gene TRBV7-9, with 11 positions matching TRBD1. The V gene end was trimmed by 1 base and the J gene end by 7 bases; junction bases not matched to a gene: 5. The germline V gene encodes CDR1 SEHNR and CDR2 FQNEAQ (reference sequence). The CDR3 runs to 15 residues. CDR3 residues: CASSLVGQGVGEAFF. The CDR3 region has the DNA TGTGCCAGCAGCTTAGTGGGACAGGGGGTTGGTGAAGCTTTCTTT.